The 15 T cell receptor beta chains below all came from one sample that was sequenced in a study of blood T cell repertoires in COVID-19. Profiling relied on immunoSEQ multiplex PCR, and the TCRdb table lists in-frame clones only, not all of them. The data show 150,000 to 200,000 clones, more than 65% seen once. Sequences were obtained from peripheral blood. These receptor sequences come from a human donor with acute or convalescent COVID-19. The donor label of this sample is uncertain.

The V and J genes are TRBV10-3 and TRBJ2-1; 8 nucleotides match TRBD2. CDR3 length equals 14 residues. V was clipped by 6 bases and J by 2 bases; unmatched bases: 3. Per germline, CDR1 ENHRY and CDR2 SYGVKD. This chain's CDR3 is CAIRRGETYNEQFF. The CDR3 bases are TGTGCCATCAGGCGGGGGGAAACCTACAATGAGCAGTTCTTC.

The chain carries TRBV3-1 (or the pseudogene TRBV3-2) and TRBJ1-3; D remains unclear. The CDR3 is 15 amino acids. V was clipped by 0 bases and J by 3 bases, with 9 bases between them. CDR1 and CDR2 (germline): LGHDT, YNNKEL (reference sequence). The CDR3 loop reads CASSQDYRVGNTIYF. Here the CDR3 DNA reads TGTGCCAGCAGCCAAGATTACCGGGTTGGAAACACCATATATTTT.

A word on this clone: At one of its ends the junction is not consistent with the germline gene, which may arise from a read error. This sequence joins TRBV7-7 and TRBJ2-2, with 12 positions matching TRBD2. This CDR3 comprises 16 residues. The V gene's germline CDR1 is SSHAT and CDR2 FNYEAQ (reference sequence). CDR3 sequence (DNA): TGTGCTAGCAGCCTAGCGGGGGGGCACGGCACCGGGGAGCTGTTTTTT. It codes for CASSLAGGHGTGELFF.

The chain employs TRBV6-6 and TRBJ2-7; possible D gene TRBD1, 5 bases. V lost 0 bases and J 1 base, leaving 10 bases between the germline ends. The CDR3 is 15 residues long. The germline V gene has CDR1 MNHNY and CDR2 SVGAGI (reference sequence). The CDR3 is CASSYSTATSYEQYF. The CDR3 DNA sequence: TGTGCCAGCAGTTACTCGACAGCTACTTCCTACGAGCAGTACTTC.

This clone was recorded many times. This chain connects TRBV11-2 to TRBJ1-4; D is unclear. V lost 5 bases and J lost 8, with 18 bases in between. This CDR3 spans 15 amino acids. From germline, CDR1 is SGHAT and CDR2 FQNNGV. CDR3 bases: TGTGCCAGCAGCCCTACATCGAGGGTTAGAGAAAAACTGTTTTTT. This gives the protein CASSPTSRVREKLFF. The whole variable domain, remainder taken from reference TRBV11-2 and TRBJ1-4, is EAGVAQSPRYKIIEKRQSVAFWCNPISGHATLYWYQQILGQGPKLLIQFQNNGVVDDSQLPKDRFSAERLKGVDSTLKIQPAKLEDSAVYLCASSPTSRVREKLFFGSGTQLSVL.

The chain links TRBV4-1 to TRBJ1-6, with 7 bases identical to TRBD1. J lost 1 base, V lost 4 bases, and 4 bases had no gene match. CDR3 length: 16 residues. Germline V gene lookup returns CDR1 MGHRA and CDR2 YSYEKL. The CDR3, as DNA: TGCGCCAGCAGCCCGCCACAGGGGTCCTATAATTCACCCCTCCACTTT. Translation gives CASSPPQGSYNSPLHF.

The chain recombines TRBV19 with TRBJ1-4, with D possibly matching TRBD1 (6 bases). Germline-derived CDR1 and CDR2 are LNHDA and SQIVND (reference sequence). V was shortened by 5 bases and J by 8 bases, with 18 bases between the two germline ends. The CDR3 sequence is 15 residues long. The CDR3 is CASSPTGGSGEKLFF. Written as DNA, the CDR3 is TGTGCCAGTAGTCCTACGGGGGGCTCAGGGGAAAAACTGTTTTTT. The full variable domain, rest sourced from reference TRBV19 and TRBJ1-4, is DGGITQSPKYLFRKEGQNVTLSCEQNLNHDAMYWYRQDPGQGLRLIYYSQIVNDFQKGDIAEGYSVSREKKESFPLTVTSAQKNPTAFYLCASSPTGGSGEKLFFGSGTQLSVL.

The chain uses TRBV19 and TRBJ2-7, with 7 bases matching TRBD2. V shed 5 bases, J shed 3 bases, and the junction held 13 bases outside the gene matches. CDR1 is LNHDA and CDR2 is SQIVND in the germline V gene (reference sequence). The CDR3 is 16 amino acids. This CDR3 is CASSSREDRQSYEQYF. As DNA, the CDR3 is TGTGCCAGTAGTTCCCGGGAGGATCGACAAAGCTACGAGCAGTACTTC.

The V gene is TRBV3-1 (or the pseudogene TRBV3-2), the J gene TRBJ2-1; 12 positions agree with TRBD1. The CDR3 totals 17 residues. Germline V gene data show CDR1 as LGHDT and CDR2 as YNNKEL (reference sequence). Trimming removed 0 bases from V and 8 bases from J; junction bases left unmatched: 8. In DNA, the CDR3 is TGTGCCAGCAGCCAAGATGTGGGACAGGGGGCGGGCGATGAGCAGTTCTTC. This gives the protein CASSQDVGQGAGDEQFF.

This clone was observed a few times. The chain joins TRBV4-2 to TRBJ2-7, with 9 bases fitting TRBD2. The V and J ends lost 1 base and 2 bases, in that order; junction bases with no gene match: 0. CDR1 is LGHNA, CDR2 YNFKEQ, per germline. This CDR3 is 14 amino acids long. CDR3 residues: CASSQASGTYEQYF. The CDR3, as DNA: TGTGCCAGCAGCCAAGCTAGCGGGACCTACGAGCAGTACTTC.

A single count supports this clone. The chain uses TRBV10-3 and TRBJ2-3; 13 bases are shared with TRBD2. In germline, CDR1 is ENHRY, CDR2 SYGVKD. There are 15 residues in the CDR3. The V and J ends lost 4 bases and 6 bases, in that order; junction bases with no gene match: 4. In nucleotides, the CDR3 is TGTGCCATCAGTGGGACTAGCGGGAGTCCCGATACGCAGTATTTT. Translating gives CAISGTSGSPDTQYF.

V usage is TRBV19 and J usage is TRBJ1-6; 9 nucleotides align to TRBD1. The CDR3 is 14 residues long. Trimming removed 4 bases from V and 10 bases from J; junction bases left unmatched: 5. Per germline, CDR1 LNHDA and CDR2 SQIVND (reference sequence). The CDR3 region has the DNA TGTGCCAGTAGTACCGACAGGGGGTGGTCACCCCTCCACTTT. It translates to CASSTDRGWSPLHF.

This clone appeared a few times. CDR3 region: CASSLGQGSTEAFF. The CDR3 DNA reads as TGCGCCAGCAGCCTCGGACAGGGGAGCACTGAAGCTTTCTTT. V is TRBV5-1 and J is TRBJ1-1, with 9 bases lining up with TRBD1. CDR3 length: 14 amino acids. Germline V gene lookup returns CDR1 SGHRS and CDR2 YFSETQ. The J segment lost 4 bases and the V segment lost 4 bases, leaving 5 bases of the junction unmatched.

This chain links TRBV7-2 with TRBJ2-2; 7 nucleotides align to TRBD1. Trimming cost V 4 bases and J 6 bases; bases outside gene matches: 8. CDR3 size: 15 residues. Germline CDR1 and CDR2: SGHTA and FQGNSA. CDR3 residues: CASSSAQGRSGELFF. Here the CDR3 DNA reads TGTGCCAGCAGCTCAGCACAGGGGCGCTCCGGGGAGCTGTTTTTT.

This clone has only a few counts. The J gene is TRBJ2-2, the V gene TRBV9, with 13 nucleotides matching TRBD2. The trim removed 0 bases at V and 4 bases at J, leaving 0 bases unmatched. CDR3 length equals 16 residues. Germline CDR1 SGDLS, CDR2 YYNGEE. CDR3 protein: CASSVGLAGGTGELFF. The CDR3 coding sequence is TGTGCCAGCAGCGTAGGACTAGCGGGGGGCACCGGGGAGCTGTTTTTT.